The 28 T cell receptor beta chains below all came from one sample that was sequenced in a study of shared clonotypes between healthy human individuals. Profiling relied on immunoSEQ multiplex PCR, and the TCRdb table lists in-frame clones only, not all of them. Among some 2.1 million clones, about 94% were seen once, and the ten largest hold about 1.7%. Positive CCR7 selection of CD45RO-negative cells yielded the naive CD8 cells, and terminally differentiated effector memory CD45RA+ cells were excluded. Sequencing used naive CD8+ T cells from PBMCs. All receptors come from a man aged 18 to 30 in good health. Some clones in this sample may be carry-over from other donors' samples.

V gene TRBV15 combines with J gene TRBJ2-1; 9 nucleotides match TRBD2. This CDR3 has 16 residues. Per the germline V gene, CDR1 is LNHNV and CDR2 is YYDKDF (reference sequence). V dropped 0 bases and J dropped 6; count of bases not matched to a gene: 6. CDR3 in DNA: TGTGCCACCAGCAGAGATGGGAGACTAGCGGCCAATGAGCAGTTCTTC. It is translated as CATSRDGRLAANEQFF.

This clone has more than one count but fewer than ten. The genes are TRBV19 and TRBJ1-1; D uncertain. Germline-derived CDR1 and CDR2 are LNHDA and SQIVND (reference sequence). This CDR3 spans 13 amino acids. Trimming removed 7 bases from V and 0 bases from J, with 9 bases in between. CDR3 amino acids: CASTVALNTEAFF. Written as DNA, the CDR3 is TGTGCCAGTACGGTAGCCTTGAACACTGAAGCTTTCTTT.

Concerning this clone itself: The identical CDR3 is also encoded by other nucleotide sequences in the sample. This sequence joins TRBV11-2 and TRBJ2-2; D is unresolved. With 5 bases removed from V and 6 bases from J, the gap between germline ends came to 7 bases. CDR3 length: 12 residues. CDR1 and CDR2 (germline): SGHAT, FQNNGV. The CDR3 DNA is TGTGCCAGCAGCCTCGCCCCCGGGGAGCTGTTTTTT. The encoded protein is CASSLAPGELFF.

The CDR3: CAISDRLESSYNEQFF. The CDR3, as DNA: TGTGCCATCAGTGATCGACTGGAGAGCTCCTACAATGAGCAGTTCTTC. The chain links TRBV10-3 to TRBJ2-1; D remains unclear. Looked up from germline, CDR1 is ENHRY and CDR2 is SYGVKD. The V end was cut by 3 bases, the J end by 0 bases, with 12 bases between. This CDR3 is built from 16 residues.

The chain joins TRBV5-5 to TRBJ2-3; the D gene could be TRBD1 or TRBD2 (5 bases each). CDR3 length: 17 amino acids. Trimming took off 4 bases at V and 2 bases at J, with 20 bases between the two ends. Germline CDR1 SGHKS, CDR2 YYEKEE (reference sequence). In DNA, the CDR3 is TGTGCCAGCAGCCCTGGTTGGGGGATCTTGTCCACAGATACGCAGTATTTT. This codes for CASSPGWGILSTDTQYF.

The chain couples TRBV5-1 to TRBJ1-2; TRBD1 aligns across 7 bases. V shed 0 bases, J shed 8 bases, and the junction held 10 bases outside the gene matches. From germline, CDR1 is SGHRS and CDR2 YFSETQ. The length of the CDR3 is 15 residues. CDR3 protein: CASSLDRGGGDGYTF. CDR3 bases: TGCGCCAGCAGCTTGGATCGGGGAGGGGGCGACGGCTACACCTTC.

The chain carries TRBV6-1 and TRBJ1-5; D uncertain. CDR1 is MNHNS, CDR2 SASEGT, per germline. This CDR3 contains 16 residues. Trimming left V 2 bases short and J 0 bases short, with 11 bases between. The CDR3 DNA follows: TGTGCCAGCAGTGAAAGTCGTGGTTATAGCAATCAGCCCCAGCATTTT. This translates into CASSESRGYSNQPQHF.

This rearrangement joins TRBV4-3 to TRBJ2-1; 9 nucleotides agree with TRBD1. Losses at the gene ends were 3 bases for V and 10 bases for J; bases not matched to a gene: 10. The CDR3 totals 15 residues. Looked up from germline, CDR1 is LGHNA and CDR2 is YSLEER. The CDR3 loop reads CASSHSGTGLGEQFF. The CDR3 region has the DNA TGCGCCAGCAGCCACTCCGGGACAGGGCTGGGCGAGCAGTTCTTC.

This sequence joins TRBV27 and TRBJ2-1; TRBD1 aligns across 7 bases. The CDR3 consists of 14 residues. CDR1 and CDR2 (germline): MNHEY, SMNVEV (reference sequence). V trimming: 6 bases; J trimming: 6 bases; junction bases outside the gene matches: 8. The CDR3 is CASSPTTGINEQFF. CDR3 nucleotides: TGTGCCAGCAGCCCTACGACAGGGATCAATGAGCAGTTCTTC.

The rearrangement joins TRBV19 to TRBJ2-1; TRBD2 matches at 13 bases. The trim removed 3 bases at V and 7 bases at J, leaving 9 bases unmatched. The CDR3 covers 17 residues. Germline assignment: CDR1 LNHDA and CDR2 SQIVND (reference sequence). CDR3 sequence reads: CASSMGGLAGKVNEQFF. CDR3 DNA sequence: TGTGCCAGTAGTATGGGGGGACTAGCGGGAAAAGTTAATGAGCAGTTCTTC.

CDR3 in amino acids: CASSLASSGRDTQYF. The CDR3 coding sequence is TGCGCCAGCAGCTTGGCTTCTAGCGGGAGGGATACGCAGTATTTT. The chain has TRBV5-1 and TRBJ2-3; the match to TRBD2 covers 11 bases. The CDR3 contains 15 residues. Per germline, CDR1 SGHRS and CDR2 YFSETQ. V trimming: 0 bases; J trimming: 6 bases; junction bases outside the gene matches: 3.

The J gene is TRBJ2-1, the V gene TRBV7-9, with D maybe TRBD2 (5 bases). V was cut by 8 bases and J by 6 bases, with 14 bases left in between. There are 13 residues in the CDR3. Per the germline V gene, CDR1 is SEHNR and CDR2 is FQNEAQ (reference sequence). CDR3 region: CASCAGMGNEQFF. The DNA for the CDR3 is TGTGCCAGCTGTGCCGGGATGGGCAATGAGCAGTTCTTC. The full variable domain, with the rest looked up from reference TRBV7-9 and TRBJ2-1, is DTGVSQNPRHKITKRGQNVTFRCDPISEHNRLYWYRQTLGQGPEFLTYFQNEAQLEKSRLLSDRFSAERPKGSFSTLEIQRTEQGDSAMYLCASCAGMGNEQFFGPGTRLTVL.

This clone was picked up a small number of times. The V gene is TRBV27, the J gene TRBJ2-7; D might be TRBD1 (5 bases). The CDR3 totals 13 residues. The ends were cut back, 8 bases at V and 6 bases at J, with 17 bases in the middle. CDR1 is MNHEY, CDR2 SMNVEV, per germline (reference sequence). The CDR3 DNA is TGTGCCAGCCTAGGCGCAGGGTCTCGCGAGCAGTACTTC. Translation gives CASLGAGSREQYF.

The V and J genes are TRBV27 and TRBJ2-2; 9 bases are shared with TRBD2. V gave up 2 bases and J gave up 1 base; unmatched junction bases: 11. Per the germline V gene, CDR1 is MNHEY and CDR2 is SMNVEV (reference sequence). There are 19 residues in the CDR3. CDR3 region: CASSLRGGRAPRNTGELFF. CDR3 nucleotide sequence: TGTGCCAGCAGTTTAAGGGGCGGGAGGGCCCCCCGGAACACCGGGGAGCTGTTTTTT.

The CDR3 protein is CASSLASHSYNEQFF. The CDR3 nucleotides are TGTGCCAGCAGCTTAGCTAGCCACTCCTACAATGAGCAGTTCTTC. The chain combines TRBV7-3 with TRBJ2-1; TRBD2 might be the D (5 bases). Trimming removed 2 bases at V and 0 bases at J, with 8 bases between. CDR3 length: 15 amino acids. Germline CDR1 is SGHTA and CDR2 is FQGTGA.

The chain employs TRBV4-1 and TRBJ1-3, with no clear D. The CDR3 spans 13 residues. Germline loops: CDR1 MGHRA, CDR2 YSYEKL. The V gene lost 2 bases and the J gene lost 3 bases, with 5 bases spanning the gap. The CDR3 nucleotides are TGCGCCAGCAGCCAAATCCGTGGAAACACCATATATTTT. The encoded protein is CASSQIRGNTIYF.

Here the CDR3 DNA reads TGTGCCAGCAGTTTCGAATACTACAATGAGCAGTTCTTC. It encodes CASSFEYYNEQFF. The chain has TRBV27 and TRBJ2-1, with D unclear. This CDR3 region has 13 residues. With 3 bases removed from V and 3 bases from J, the gap between germline ends came to 6 bases. Germline CDR1 reads MNHEY; CDR2 reads SMNVEV (reference sequence).

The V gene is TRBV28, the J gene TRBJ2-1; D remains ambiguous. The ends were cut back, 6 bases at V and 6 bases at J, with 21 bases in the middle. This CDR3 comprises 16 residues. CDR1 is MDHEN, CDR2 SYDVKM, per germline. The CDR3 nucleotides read TGTGCCAGCAGCCTCCGACTCCACCTCCCCCTCAATGAGCAGTTCTTC. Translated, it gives CASSLRLHLPLNEQFF. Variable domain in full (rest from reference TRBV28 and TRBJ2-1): DVKVTQSSRYLVKRTGEKVFLECVQDMDHENMFWYRQDPGLGLRLIYFSYDVKMKEKGDIPEGYSVSREKKERFSLILESASTNQTSMYLCASSLRLHLPLNEQFFGPGTRLTVL.

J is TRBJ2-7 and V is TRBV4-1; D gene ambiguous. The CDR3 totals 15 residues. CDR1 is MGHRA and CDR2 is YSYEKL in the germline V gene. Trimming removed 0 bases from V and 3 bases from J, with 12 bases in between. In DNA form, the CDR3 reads TGCGCCAGCAGCCAAGATCCTTTGGCATTCTACGAGCAGTACTTC. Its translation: CASSQDPLAFYEQYF.

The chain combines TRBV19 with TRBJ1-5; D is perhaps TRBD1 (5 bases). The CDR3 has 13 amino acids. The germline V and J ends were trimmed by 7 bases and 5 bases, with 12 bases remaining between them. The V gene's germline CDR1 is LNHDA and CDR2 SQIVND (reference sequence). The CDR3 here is CASTQWGDQPQHF. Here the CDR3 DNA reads TGTGCCAGTACCCAGTGGGGGGATCAGCCCCAGCATTTT.

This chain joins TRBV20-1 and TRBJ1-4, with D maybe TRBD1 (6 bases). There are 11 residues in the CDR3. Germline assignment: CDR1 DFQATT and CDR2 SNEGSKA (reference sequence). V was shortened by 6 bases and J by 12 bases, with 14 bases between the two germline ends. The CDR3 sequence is CSALHRVELFF. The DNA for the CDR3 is TGCAGTGCACTTCACAGGGTGGAACTGTTTTTT.

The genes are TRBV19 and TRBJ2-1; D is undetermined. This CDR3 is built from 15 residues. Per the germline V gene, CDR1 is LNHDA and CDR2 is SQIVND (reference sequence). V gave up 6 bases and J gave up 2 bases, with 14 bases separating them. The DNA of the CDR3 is TGTGCCAGTAGAAATGCCCCACGGGCCTACAATGAGCAGTTCTTC. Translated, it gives CASRNAPRAYNEQFF.

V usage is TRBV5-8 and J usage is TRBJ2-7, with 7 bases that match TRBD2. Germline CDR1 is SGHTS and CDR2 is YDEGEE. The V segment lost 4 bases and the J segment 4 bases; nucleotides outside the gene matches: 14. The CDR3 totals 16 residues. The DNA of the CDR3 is TGTGCCAGCAGCCCCCGCCGGGACTACCTATCTTACGAGCAGTACTTC. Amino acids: CASSPRRDYLSYEQYF.

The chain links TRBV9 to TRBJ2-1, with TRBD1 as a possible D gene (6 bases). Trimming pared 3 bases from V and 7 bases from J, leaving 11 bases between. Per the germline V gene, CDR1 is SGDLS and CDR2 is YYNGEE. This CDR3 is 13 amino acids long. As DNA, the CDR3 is TGTGCCAGCAGCGCCCCAGGACAGAATGAGCAGTTCTTC. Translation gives CASSAPGQNEQFF.

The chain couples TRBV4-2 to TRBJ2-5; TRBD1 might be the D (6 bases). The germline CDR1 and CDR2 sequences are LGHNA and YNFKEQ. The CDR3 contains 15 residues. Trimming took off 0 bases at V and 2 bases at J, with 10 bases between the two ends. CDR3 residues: CASSQERDIQETQYF. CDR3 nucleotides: TGTGCCAGCAGCCAAGAACGGGACATACAAGAGACCCAGTACTTC.

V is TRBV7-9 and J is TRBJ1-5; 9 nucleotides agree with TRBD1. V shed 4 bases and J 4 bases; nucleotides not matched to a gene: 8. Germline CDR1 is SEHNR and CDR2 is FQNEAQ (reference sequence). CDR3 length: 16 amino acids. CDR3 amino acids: CASSSGGDRGNQPQHF. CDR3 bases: TGTGCCAGCAGCTCGGGAGGTGACAGGGGGAATCAGCCCCAGCATTTT.

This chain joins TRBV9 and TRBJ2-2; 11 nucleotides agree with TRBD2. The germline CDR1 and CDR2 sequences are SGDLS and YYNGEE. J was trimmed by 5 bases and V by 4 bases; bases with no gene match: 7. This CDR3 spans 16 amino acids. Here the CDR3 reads CASSISGRAPTGELFF. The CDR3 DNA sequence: TGTGCCAGCAGCATTAGCGGGAGGGCCCCAACCGGGGAGCTGTTTTTT.

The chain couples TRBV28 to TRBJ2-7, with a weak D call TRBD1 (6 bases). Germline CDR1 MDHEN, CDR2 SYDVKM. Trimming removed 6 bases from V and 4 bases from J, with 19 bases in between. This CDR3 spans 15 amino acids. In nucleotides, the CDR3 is TGTGCCAGCAGGGGTCAAGGGGGAGTCAAGTACGAGCAGTACTTC. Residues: CASRGQGGVKYEQYF.